This T cell receptor beta chain was found in a study of OX40 agonist ivuxolimab in advanced cancers. Across the whole study: In three patients, partial responses were observed, one with hepatocellular carcinoma and two with cutaneous melanoma. Study-wide results and caveats: More expanded clones were seen, on average, in CD8+ T cells than in CD4+. Antigen specificity of clonally expanded peripheral T cells was not established. Some of the lowest clonal expansion was seen in partial responders at 0.1-3.0 mg/kg.

Repertoires were generated with immunoSEQ multiplex PCR, while TCRdb's copy carries only in-frame clones and drops some. The sample has roughly 90,000 clones, about 90% seen once. Trimming took 0 bases from V and 2 from J; bases not matched to a gene: 7. The CDR3 spans 17 residues. From germline, CDR1 is SGHRS and CDR2 YFSETQ. With respect to this clone: Its antigen is not identified.

Sequencing used CD4+ or CD8+ T cells sorted from blood, obtained in a trial of the OX40 agonist ivuxolimab. The chain links TRBV5-1 to TRBJ2-3; 9 bases line up with TRBD1. This TCR derives from an adult with an advanced solid tumor such as melanoma, head and neck, liver or kidney cancer. Written as DNA, the CDR3 is TGCGCCAGCAGCTTGGTCCACCGGGACAGGGCCACAGATACGCAGTATTTT. Protein: CASSLVHRDRATDTQYF.